This is a list of T cell receptor beta chains from one sample in a study of cytomegalovirus exposure and HLA in healthy donors. Assay: immunoSEQ multiplex PCR; the TCRdb copy retains only in-frame clones and omits some. Among 100,000 to 150,000 clones listed, 75% to 90% were seen once. Sequencing was performed on PBMCs. Source of these receptors: a woman aged 45-65 years in good health and CMV-seropositive. The CDR3 runs from the conserved cysteine through the conserved F or W. The D gene is left open where the match is weak. Only some rows state a clone size, as once, few, many or a class for expanded clones.

j_call clone_size v_call d_call cdr3_nt cdr3_aa
TRBJ1-1 once TRBV19 TRBD1 TGTGCCAGTAGCCGGGACCGGGACAGGTATTCCGAAGCTTTCTTT CASSRDRDRYSEAFF
TRBJ1-5 . TRBV7-2 TRBD1 TGTGCCAGCAGCCGGACAGGCTCGTATCAGCCCCAGCATTTT CASSRTGSYQPQHF
TRBJ1-2 . TRBV7-9 . TGTGCCAGCAGCTACAGGGATGACTATGGCTACACCTTC CASSYRDDYGYTF
TRBJ2-1 . TRBV5-4 TRBD2 TGTGCCAGCAGCCCCTTGAAGCGGGGGGCCCCTGTTTATGAGCAGTTCTTC CASSPLKRGAPVYEQFF
TRBJ1-2 once TRBV27 . TGTGCCAGCAGTCCATCGATCTACCCTAACTATGGCTACACCTTC CASSPSIYPNYGYTF
TRBJ2-5 . TRBV28 TRBD2 TGTGCCAGCAGCCGCCGACTAGCGGGAAACCAAGAGACCCAGTACTTC CASSRRLAGNQETQYF
TRBJ1-1 . TRBV5-1 . TGCGCCAGCAGCTTGGGGGGGGTCACTGAAGCTTTCTTT CASSLGGVTEAFF
TRBJ2-1 . TRBV9 TRBD2 TGTGCCAGCAGCGTTAGGGCTAGCGGGGGGGCTGTAGATGAGCAGTTCTTC CASSVRASGGAVDEQFF
TRBJ2-1 . TRBV7-9 TRBD1 TGTGCCAGCAGCTTAGGACAGGGTACGGATGAGCAGTTCTTC CASSLGQGTDEQFF
TRBJ1-4 few TRBV30 TRBD1 TGTGCCTGCCGGACAGGGGGCGGCTTTGAAAAACTGTTTTTT CACRTGGGFEKLFF
TRBJ2-2 . TRBV7-2 . TGTGCCAGCAGCTTAGTATTCACCGGGGAGCTGTTTTTT CASSLVFTGELFF
TRBJ2-7 once TRBV28 TRBD1 TGTGCCAGCAGTTCCCCGGACAGGCCCTACGAGCAGTACTTC CASSSPDRPYEQYF
TRBJ2-2 few TRBV18 . TGTGCCAGCCCCCCGGAGGGACCGAACACCGGGGAGCTGTTTTTT CASPPEGPNTGELFF
TRBJ2-3 . TRBV5-1 . TGCGCCAGCAGCTTGGTGGCAGGGAATACAGATACGCAGTATTTT CASSLVAGNTDTQYF
TRBJ2-2 . TRBV5-6 TRBD1 TGTGCCAGCAGCCCGACAGGGGCGAACACCGGGGAGCTGTTTTTT CASSPTGANTGELFF
TRBJ1-2 . TRBV6-5 . TGTGCCAGCAGTTACACCGCGGGGCCTTATGGCTACACCTTC CASSYTAGPYGYTF
TRBJ2-1 . TRBV5-4 . TGTGCCAGCAGCTTGCGCAGAGGGGACACTGAGCAGTTCTTC CASSLRRGDTEQFF
TRBJ1-1 . TRBV28 . TGTGCCAGCAGTTTAGTTGCCAGGGACACTGAAGCTTTCTTT CASSLVARDTEAFF
TRBJ1-6 . TRBV2 . TGTGCCAGCAGTGAGTTACGGAGTAATTCACCCCTCCACTTT CASSELRSNSPLHF
TRBJ2-7 . TRBV9 TRBD1 TGTGCCAGCAGCCCACACATAGGGGGACAGGGGGGCGAGCAGTACTTC CASSPHIGGQGGEQYF
TRBJ1-2 . TRBV5-1 . TGCGCCAGCAGCTGGTATGCAGGGAGGGATGGCTACACCTTC CASSWYAGRDGYTF
TRBJ1-1 . TRBV5-1 TRBD1 TGCGCCAGCAGCTTGGGGGGGGACAGGGACGGCCCGAACACTGAAGCTTTCTTT CASSLGGDRDGPNTEAFF
TRBJ1-5 . TRBV28 TRBD1 TGTGCCAGCAGTTTATTATACGGAGGGACAGGGGGCTTGCAGCCCCAGCATTTT CASSLLYGGTGGLQPQHF
TRBJ1-1 . TRBV7-9 TRBD1 TGTGCCAGCAGCTTAATAAGGGCCCCGACAGGGGAAGCTTTCTTT CASSLIRAPTGEAFF
TRBJ2-7 . TRBV30 TRBD2 TGTGCCTGGAGTGTACTTGCGGGGGTCTACGAGCAGTACTTC CAWSVLAGVYEQYF
TRBJ1-1 few TRBV7-9 TRBD1 TGTTCCAGCAGCCCCGGAGGTACAGGGGAAAGGGACACTGAAGCTTTCTTT CSSSPGGTGERDTEAFF
TRBJ2-3 . TRBV19 . TGTGCCAGTACGGGTTCCAGGGGCGGCACAGATACGCAGTATTTT CASTGSRGGTDTQYF
TRBJ1-1 once TRBV5-1 TRBD1 TGCGCCAGCAGCTTAGACAGGGGTAACACTGAAGCTTTCTTT CASSLDRGNTEAFF
TRBJ1-4 . TRBV11-1 . TGTGCCAGCAAATGGGGAACAGCGGAGAGTGAAAAACTGTTTTTT CASKWGTAESEKLFF
TRBJ2-2 . TRBV5-1 TRBD1 TGCGCCAGCAGCCAGTCACAGGGGCCCACCGGGGAGCTGTTTTTT CASSQSQGPTGELFF
TRBJ2-5 . TRBV5-1 TRBD2 TGCGCCAGCAGCTTGGCCTTAGGGACTAGCGTGAAGACCCAGTACTTC CASSLALGTSVKTQYF
TRBJ2-3 . TRBV5-1 TRBD2 TGCGCCAGCAGCTTGGGACTAGCGGCCACAGATACGCAGTATTTT CASSLGLAATDTQYF
TRBJ1-3 few TRBV4-1 TRBD1 TGCGCCAGCAGCCAAGATGGGACAGGGTTTTATGGAAACACCATATATTTT CASSQDGTGFYGNTIYF
TRBJ2-7 . TRBV29-1 . TGCAGCGTTGCTCTGGACAGTCCAGTACCCTACGAGCAGTACTTC CSVALDSPVPYEQYF
TRBJ2-1 . TRBV5-1 . TGCGCCAGCAGCATCCTTAGTAGCTTTACCCAGAATGAGCAGTTCTTC CASSILSSFTQNEQFF
TRBJ2-7 . TRBV16 TRBD1 TGTGCCAGCAGTCCCCCGGGACAGATTGTCCAGCAGCAGTACTTC CASSPPGQIVQQQYF
TRBJ2-7 . TRBV28 TRBD1 TGTGCCAGCGCTAGGGACAGACAGTACTTC CASARDRQYF
TRBJ1-6 . TRBV6-1 . TGTGCCAGCAGTACAGGGTATGATTCACCCCTCCACTTT CASSTGYDSPLHF
TRBJ2-3 . TRBV2 . TGTGCCAGCAGTGACAACTCAGATACGCAGTATTTT CASSDNSDTQYF
TRBJ1-1 . TRBV5-4 . TGTGCCAGCAGTATACCGGGGATGGACCCTGAAGCTTTCTTT CASSIPGMDPEAFF
TRBJ2-7 . TRBV5-8 . TGTGCCAGTACAGATACCTACGAGCAGTACTTC CASTDTYEQYF
TRBJ2-1 . TRBV18 TRBD2 TGTGCCAGCTCACAGAGACTAGCGGGGACCTACAATGAGCAGTTCTTC CASSQRLAGTYNEQFF
TRBJ1-1 few TRBV5-1 . TGCGCCAGCAACCTGGGGGGGAACACTGAAGCTTTCTTT CASNLGGNTEAFF
TRBJ2-2 . TRBV6-6 . TGTGCCAGCAGCTTCAGCGGGCCTCCGAGAACCGGGGAGCTGTTTTTT CASSFSGPPRTGELFF
TRBJ2-6 . TRBV30 . TGTGCCTGGAGTGTACGGCCGGTGGGGACACCCATTGCCTCTGGGGCCAACGTCCTGACTTTC CAWSVRPVGTPIASGANVLTF
TRBJ2-1 . TRBV4-1 TRBD2 TGCGCCAGCAGCCAAGCTCCAGCGGGAGCCTACAATGAGCAGTTCTTC CASSQAPAGAYNEQFF
TRBJ1-1 . TRBV27 TRBD1 TGTGCCAGCAGTCTATGGACAGGGGAGACTGAAGCTTTCTTT CASSLWTGETEAFF
TRBJ2-6 few TRBV5-4 . TGTGCCAGCACAGGGAGGTTGGGGGCCAACGTCCTGACTTTC CASTGRLGANVLTF